This TCR beta chain was sequenced during a study of cytomegalovirus exposure and HLA in healthy donors. The study, taken as a whole, reports: Reportedly, fewer N-insertions than the approximately 690-donor mean appeared in an Asian-associated ancestry cluster in a later analysis.

The CDR3 has 16 amino acids. Germline V gives CDR1 MNHNS, CDR2 SASEGT. V was trimmed by 1 base and J by 6 bases, leaving 18 bases between them. About this clone itself: The antigen remains unidentified.

The PCR made use of 60 Vbeta and 13 Jbeta primers. Profiled with immunoSEQ multiplex PCR; TCRdb holds only in-frame clones, not every one. The sample yields about 190,000 clones, around 67% seen once. This TCR derives from a woman aged 25 to 39 in good health and CMV-seropositive. The sequenced sample consisted of PBMCs. This chain links TRBV6-1 with TRBJ1-1; D uncertain. CDR3 sequence: CASSEGLGWELAEAFF. CDR3 in DNA: TGTGCCAGCAGTGAAGGGTTGGGGTGGGAGTTGGCTGAAGCTTTCTTT.